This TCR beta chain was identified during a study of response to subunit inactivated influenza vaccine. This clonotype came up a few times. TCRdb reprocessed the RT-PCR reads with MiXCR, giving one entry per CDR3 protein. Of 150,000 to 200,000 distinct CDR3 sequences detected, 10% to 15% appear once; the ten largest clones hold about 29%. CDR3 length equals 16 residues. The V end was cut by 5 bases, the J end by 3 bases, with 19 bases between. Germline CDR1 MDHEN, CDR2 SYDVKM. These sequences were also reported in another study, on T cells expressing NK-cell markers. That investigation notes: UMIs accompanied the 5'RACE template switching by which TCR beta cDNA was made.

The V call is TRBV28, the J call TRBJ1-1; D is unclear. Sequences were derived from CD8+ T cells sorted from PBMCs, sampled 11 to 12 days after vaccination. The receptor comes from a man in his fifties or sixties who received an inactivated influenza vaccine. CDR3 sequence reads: CASSLPPGRTDTEAFF. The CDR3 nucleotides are TGTGCCAGCAGTCTACCCCCCGGACGGACTGACACTGAAGCTTTCTTT.